This entry describes one T cell receptor beta chain. The antigen remains undetermined. Trimming shortened V by 4 bases and J by 6 bases, and 13 bases separated the two germline ends. The CDR3 extends over 13 amino acids. Germline V gene sequence: CDR1 SNHLY, CDR2 FYNNEI. The PCR had 60 Vbeta and 13 Jbeta primers. Assay: immunoSEQ multiplex PCR; the TCRdb copy retains only in-frame clones and omits some. The table shows over 200,000 clones, with 60% to 80% occurring only once. These data are taken from a study of cytomegalovirus exposure and HLA in healthy donors. Study summary: Samples from HLA-typed donors yielded 85 million to 95 million unique TCRs in an early data release.

Overall study findings and caveats: In a later analysis, V- and J-gene trimming of beta chains associated with a DCLRE1C missense variant, replicated independently. Presence/absence analysis assumed near-uniform sequencing depth across donors.

Sequencing was carried out using PBMCs. The chain couples TRBV2 to TRBJ2-7, with unresolved D. The sequence came from a male donor in good health and CMV-seronegative. The CDR3 sequence: CASSGIGYSEQYF. For the CDR3, the DNA is TGTGCCAGCAGTGGGATCGGGTACTCCGAGCAGTACTTC.